A single sample is the source of the 3 T cell receptor beta chains below, sequenced in a study of T cells in Graves' hyperthyroidism and ophthalmopathy (dated by TCRdb to the late 2010s). The library was produced with multiplex PCR. TCRdb shows the sequencer as Illumina HiSeq 2000. Amplification of TCR beta CDR3 regions was carried out from RNA transcripts. A first-round RT-PCR of the TCR CDR3 used the HTBI primer set with the Qiagen OneStep RT-PCR kit. TCRdb reran the public reads through fastp at Q25 and MiXCR, keeping productive beta chains. CDR3 protein duplicates are merged, each entry listing the most common genes and DNA. In this sample the table shows approximately 98,000 distinct CDR3 sequences, 35% to 45% of which occur a single time. Of the sample, more than 8.5% falls within the top ten clones. Source material: peripheral blood or thyroid tissue (not recorded which). These receptors came from a woman aged 25 to 39 with Graves' hyperthyroidism.

In this sample, this clonotype turned up many times. The chain carries TRBV5-1 and TRBJ1-1; no definite D call. This CDR3 has 13 amino acids. The germline V gene encodes CDR1 SGHRS and CDR2 YFSETQ. The V end was cut by 3 bases, the J end by 5 bases, with 11 bases between. The CDR3 nucleotides are TGCGCCAGCAGCTATGGATCAACAACTGAAGCTTTCTTT. Residues: CASSYGSTTEAFF. Supplemented by reference TRBV5-1 and TRBJ1-1, the full variable domain reads KAGVTQTPRYLIKTRGQQVTLSCSPISGHRSVSWYQQTPGQGLQFLFEYFSETQRNKGNFPGRFSGRQFSNSRSEMNVSTLELGDSALYLCASSYGSTTEAFFGQGTRLTVV.

This clonotype appeared a few times. The J gene is TRBJ2-2, the V gene TRBV28, with TRBD2 matching over 7 bases. With 7 bases clipped from V and 4 bases from J, the junction kept 18 bases outside the gene matches. CDR3 length equals 18 residues. Germline V gene lookup returns CDR1 MDHEN and CDR2 SYDVKM. In DNA, the CDR3 is TGTGCCAGCAATAGGGGACTACCCCGAAAAGTGAGCACCGGGGAGCTGTTTTTT. It encodes CASNRGLPRKVSTGELFF.

This clonotype has at least ten counts. A read error may produce the germline difference seen at one junction end. The chain is built from TRBV7-7 and TRBJ2-7, with D maybe TRBD1 (5 bases). Germline assignment: CDR1 SSHAT and CDR2 FNYEAQ (reference sequence). The CDR3 spans 13 residues. This CDR3 is CASSAGRAGEQYF. CDR3 DNA: TGTGCTAGCAGCGCTGGCAGGGCTGGCGAGCAGTACTTC. Full variable domain (missing parts from reference TRBV7-7 and TRBJ2-7): GAGVSQSPRYKVTKRGQDVTLRCDPISSHATLYWYQQALGQGPEFLTYFNYEAQPDKSGLPSDRFSAERPEGSISTLTIQRTEQRDSAMYRCASSAGRAGEQYFGPGTRLTVT.